The clone carrying this T cell receptor (beta chain) has a handful of counts. The data were obtained in a study of control samples from healthy donors and cancer patients. CDR3 length: 15 amino acids. V lost 0 bases and J lost 5; bases outside the gene matches: 3. Germline-derived CDR1 and CDR2 are SGHRS and YFSETQ. Assay used: immunoSEQ multiplex PCR; TCRdb lists only in-frame clones, some missing. The sample holds approximately 97,000 clones, just over 85% seen once. The receptor's source is a man under 40 in good health. Input material: blood. This chain joins TRBV5-1 and TRBJ2-7, with TRBD1 matching 12 bases. The CDR3 loop is CASSLEGQGADEQYF. CDR3 DNA sequence: TGCGCCAGCAGCTTGGAGGGACAGGGGGCCGACGAGCAGTACTTC.